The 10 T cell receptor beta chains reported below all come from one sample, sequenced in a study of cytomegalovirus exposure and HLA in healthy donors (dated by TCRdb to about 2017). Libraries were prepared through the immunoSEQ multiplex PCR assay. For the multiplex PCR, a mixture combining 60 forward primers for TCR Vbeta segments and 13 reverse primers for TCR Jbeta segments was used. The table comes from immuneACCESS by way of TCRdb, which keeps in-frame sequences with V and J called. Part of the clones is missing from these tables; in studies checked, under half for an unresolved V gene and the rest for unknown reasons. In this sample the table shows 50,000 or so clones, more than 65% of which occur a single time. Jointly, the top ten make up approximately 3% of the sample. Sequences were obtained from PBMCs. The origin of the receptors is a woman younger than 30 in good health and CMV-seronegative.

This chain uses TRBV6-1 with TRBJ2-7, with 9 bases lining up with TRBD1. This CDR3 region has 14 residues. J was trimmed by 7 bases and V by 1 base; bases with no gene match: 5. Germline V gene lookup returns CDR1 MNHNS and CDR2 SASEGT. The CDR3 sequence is CASSEGGQGKEQYF. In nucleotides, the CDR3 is TGTGCCAGCAGTGAAGGCGGACAGGGGAAAGAGCAGTACTTC.

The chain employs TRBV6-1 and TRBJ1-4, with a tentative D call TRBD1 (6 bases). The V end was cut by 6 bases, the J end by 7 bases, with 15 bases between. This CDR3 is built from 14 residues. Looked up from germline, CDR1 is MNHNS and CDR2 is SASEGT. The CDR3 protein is CASRKAGQSEKLFF. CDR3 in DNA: TGTGCCAGCAGAAAAGCAGGACAGAGTGAAAAACTGTTTTTT.

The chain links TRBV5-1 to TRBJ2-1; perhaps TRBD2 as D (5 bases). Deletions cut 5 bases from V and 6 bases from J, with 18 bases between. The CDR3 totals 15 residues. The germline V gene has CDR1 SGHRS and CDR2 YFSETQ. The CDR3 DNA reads TGCGCCAGCAGAGGCGGGCTCTCCCCCCGCAATGAGCAGTTCTTC. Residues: CASRGGLSPRNEQFF.

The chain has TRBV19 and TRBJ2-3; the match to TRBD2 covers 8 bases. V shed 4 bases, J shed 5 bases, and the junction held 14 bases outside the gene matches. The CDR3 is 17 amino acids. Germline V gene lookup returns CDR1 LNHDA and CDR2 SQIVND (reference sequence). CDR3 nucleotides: TGTGCCAGTAGTACGGGGAGAGCGGGAGTCCATGGAGATACGCAGTATTTT. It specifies CASSTGRAGVHGDTQYF.

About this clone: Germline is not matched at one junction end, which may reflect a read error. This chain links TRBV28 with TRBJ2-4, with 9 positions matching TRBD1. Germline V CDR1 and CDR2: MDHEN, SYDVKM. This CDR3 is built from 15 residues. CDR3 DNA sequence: TGTGCCAGCAGTTACTCTACAGGGGGCCGAAACAGTCAGTACTTC. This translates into CASSYSTGGRNSQYF.

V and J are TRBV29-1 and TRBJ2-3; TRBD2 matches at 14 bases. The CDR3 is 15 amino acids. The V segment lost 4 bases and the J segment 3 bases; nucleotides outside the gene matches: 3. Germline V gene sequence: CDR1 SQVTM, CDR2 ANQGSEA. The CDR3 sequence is CSVAGTSGRTDTQYF. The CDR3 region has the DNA TGCAGCGTTGCGGGGACTAGCGGGAGAACAGATACGCAGTATTTT.

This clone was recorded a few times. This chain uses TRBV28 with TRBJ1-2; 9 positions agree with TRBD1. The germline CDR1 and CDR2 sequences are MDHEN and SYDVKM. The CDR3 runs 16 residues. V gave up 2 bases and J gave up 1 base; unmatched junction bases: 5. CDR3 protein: CASSLLGQGGNYGYTF. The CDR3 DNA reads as TGTGCCAGCAGTTTACTGGGACAGGGAGGTAACTATGGCTACACCTTC.

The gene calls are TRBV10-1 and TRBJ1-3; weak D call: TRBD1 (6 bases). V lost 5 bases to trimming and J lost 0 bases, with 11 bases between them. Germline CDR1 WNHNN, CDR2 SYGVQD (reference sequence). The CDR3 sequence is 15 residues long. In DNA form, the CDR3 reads TGCGCCAGCAGTCCGGACAGTCGCTCTGGAAACACCATATATTTT. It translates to CASSPDSRSGNTIYF.

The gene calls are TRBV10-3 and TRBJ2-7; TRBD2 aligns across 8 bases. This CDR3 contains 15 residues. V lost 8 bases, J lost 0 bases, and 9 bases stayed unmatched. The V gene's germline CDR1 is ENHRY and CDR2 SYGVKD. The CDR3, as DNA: TGTGCCATCCTGGGCGGGGGGCCTAGCTCCTACGAGCAGTACTTC. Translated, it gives CAILGGGPSSYEQYF.

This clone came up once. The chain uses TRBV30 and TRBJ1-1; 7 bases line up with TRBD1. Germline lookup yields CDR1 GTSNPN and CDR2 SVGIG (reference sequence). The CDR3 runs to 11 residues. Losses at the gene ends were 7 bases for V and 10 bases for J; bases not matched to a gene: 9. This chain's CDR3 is CASGTVQAAFF. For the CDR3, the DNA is TGTGCCTCTGGGACAGTACAAGCAGCTTTCTTT.